The 15 T cell receptor beta chains below come from one sample, sequenced in a study of T cell changes during pregnancy in multiple sclerosis. The repertoire was sequenced with immunoSEQ multiplex PCR; TCRdb's copy has only in-frame clones and lacks some. The data contain roughly 40,000 clones, 90% to 95% of them singletons. This sample comprised CD4+ T cells from peripheral blood mononuclear cells, obtained before pregnancy. These receptor sequences come from a female donor with multiple sclerosis, enrolled in a pregnancy study.

V and J are TRBV5-6 and TRBJ2-2, with 8 positions matching TRBD1. Germline lookup yields CDR1 SGHDT and CDR2 YYEEEE. The junction had 7 bases not matched to a gene; V was cut back by 3 bases and J by 3 bases. The CDR3 runs to 16 residues. The CDR3 protein is CASSWIGTGHTGELFF. Written as DNA, the CDR3 is TGTGCCAGCAGCTGGATAGGGACAGGACACACCGGGGAGCTGTTTTTT.

The rearrangement uses TRBV28 and TRBJ1-4; 8 bases fit TRBD1. CDR3 length: 14 residues. Trimming at V came to 2 bases and at J to 5 bases, leaving 1 base not matched to a gene. Germline V gives CDR1 MDHEN, CDR2 SYDVKM. Written as DNA, the CDR3 is TGTGCCAGCAGTTTAAACAGGGGGAATGAAAAACTGTTTTTT. This translates into CASSLNRGNEKLFF.

The chain joins TRBV15 to TRBJ1-2; a weak D match, TRBD1 (5 bases). Trimming took 0 bases from V and 5 from J, leaving 16 bases between them. The CDR3 runs 16 residues. The germline CDR1 and CDR2 sequences are LNHNV and YYDKDF (reference sequence). Written as DNA, the CDR3 is TGTGCCACCAGCAGAGAAGATGGGGCAAGTAGGTATGGCTACACCTTC. The encoded protein is CATSREDGASRYGYTF. The complete variable domain, with remaining parts taken from reference TRBV15 and TRBJ1-2, reads DAMVIQNPRYQVTQFGKPVTLSCSQTLNHNVMYWYQQKSSQAPKLLFHYYDKDFNNEADTPDNFQSRRPNTSFCFLDIRSPGLGDTAMYLCATSREDGASRYGYTFGSGTRLTVV.

The gene calls are TRBV23-1 and TRBJ2-3, with D tentatively TRBD2 (5 bases). TRBV23-1 is filed as an ORF, its function uncertain. The CDR3 loop spans 19 amino acids. V gave up 2 bases and J gave up 0 bases, with 21 bases separating them. The CDR3 nucleotides read TGCGCCAGCAGTCAACCGCCGGGTAGCGTGCCCTCTAGCACAGATACGCAGTATTTT. Translating gives CASSQPPGSVPSSTDTQYF.

The chain is built from TRBV11-3 and TRBJ2-5; 11 bases match TRBD1. The CDR3 has 15 residues. The ends lost 5 bases at V and 5 bases at J; junction bases unmatched: 7. The germline V gene has CDR1 SGHNT and CDR2 YENEEA. This chain's CDR3 is CASSPDRGRVETQYF. The CDR3 nucleotides read TGTGCCAGCAGCCCGGACAGGGGGCGCGTGGAGACCCAGTACTTC.

V is TRBV7-6 and J is TRBJ2-7, with 10 bases aligning to TRBD2. Per germline, CDR1 SGHVS and CDR2 FNYEAQ. The CDR3 sequence is 17 residues long. V was pared by 5 bases and J by 0 bases, with 10 bases of the junction left unmatched. The DNA for the CDR3 is TGTGCCAGCAGCCGTACCACTAGCGGGGTCAGCTCCTACGAGCAGTACTTC. It specifies CASSRTTSGVSSYEQYF.

CDR3 loop: CASSQSRDRGQPQHF. DNA for the CDR3: TGCGCCAGCAGCCAGTCCCGGGACAGGGGTCAGCCCCAGCATTTT. The J gene is TRBJ1-5, the V gene TRBV4-3; 10 bases agree with TRBD1. V lost 3 bases, J lost 6 bases, and 5 bases stayed unmatched. The CDR3 contains 15 residues. CDR1 is LGHNA, CDR2 YSLEER, per germline.

On this clone: A junction boundary mismatches the germline segment, possibly from a read error. This specimen includes other DNA sequences encoding the same CDR3. The chain recombines TRBV7-2 with TRBJ1-2; 7 nucleotides agree with TRBD1. Germline V gene data show CDR1 as SGHTA and CDR2 as FQGNSA. The CDR3 sequence is 13 residues long. In DNA, the CDR3 is TGCGCCAGCAGCCTAGGGACAGAGTATGGCTACACCTTC. This codes for CASSLGTEYGYTF.

The chain joins TRBV6-1 to TRBJ2-1, with 8 positions matching TRBD2. The germline V gene has CDR1 MNHNS and CDR2 SASEGT. The V gene end was trimmed by 3 bases and the J gene end by 7 bases; junction bases not matched to a gene: 14. This CDR3 comprises 17 residues. In nucleotides, the CDR3 is TGTGCCAGCAGTGACCCTAGCTCGGGGGGGTCGTTGAATGAGCAGTTCTTC. Translated, it gives CASSDPSSGGSLNEQFF.

The rearrangement joins TRBV2 to TRBJ1-6, with D hard to call. This CDR3 region has 14 residues. CDR1 is SNHLY, CDR2 FYNNEI, per germline. V lost 8 bases to trimming and J lost 5 bases, with 13 bases between them. The CDR3 bases are TGTGCCAGCGGGGAGACACAAAATAATTCACCCCTCCACTTT. Translation: CASGETQNNSPLHF.

The chain couples TRBV29-1 to TRBJ2-7; perhaps TRBD2 as D (5 bases). This CDR3 is 12 amino acids long. The V end was cut by 6 bases, the J end by 1 base, with 10 bases between. Germline loops: CDR1 SQVTM, CDR2 ANQGSEA. CDR3 nucleotides: TGCAGCGTCCCGGGGTCGTCCTACGAGCAGTACTTC. It codes for CSVPGSSYEQYF.

This clone has a single count. The rearrangement uses TRBV9 and TRBJ2-2; 15 bases line up with TRBD2. Trimming cost V 0 bases and J 6 bases; bases outside gene matches: 9. CDR1 and CDR2 from the germline V gene are SGDLS and YYNGEE. This CDR3 contains 19 residues. CDR3 nucleotides: TGTGCCAGCAGCGTAGGTGGACTAGCGGGGGGGTACTACGCCGGGGAGCTGTTTTTT. Translating it yields CASSVGGLAGGYYAGELFF.

V usage is TRBV5-4 and J usage is TRBJ2-1, with TRBD1 identical over 8 bases. Looked up from germline, CDR1 is SGHNT and CDR2 is YYREEE (reference sequence). After removal of 0 bases from V and 10 bases from J, the junction contained 3 bases not matched to a gene. CDR3 size: 13 residues. The CDR3 sequence is CASSLARQGEQFF. DNA for the CDR3: TGTGCCAGCAGCTTGGCCAGACAGGGGGAGCAGTTCTTC. Full variable domain (rest looked up from reference TRBV5-4 and TRBJ2-1): ETGVTQSPTHLIKTRGQQVTLRCSSQSGHNTVSWYQQALGQGPQFIFQYYREEENGRGNFPPRFSGLQFPNYSSELNVNALELDDSALYLCASSLARQGEQFFGPGTRLTVL.

This chain uses TRBV6-4 with TRBJ2-1; TRBD2 matches 8 bases. Trimming at V came to 6 bases and at J to 2 bases, leaving 0 bases not matched to a gene. The CDR3 has 13 amino acids. The germline gives CDR1 MRHNA, CDR2 SNTAGT. The CDR3 spells CASSGGAYNEQFF. CDR3 nucleotides: TGTGCCAGCAGCGGGGGGGCCTACAATGAGCAGTTCTTC.

This clone was seen a handful of times. This chain joins TRBV27 and TRBJ1-6; the D gene is possibly TRBD1 (6 bases). V was clipped by 10 bases and J by 7 bases, with 20 bases between them. Per germline, CDR1 MNHEY and CDR2 SMNVEV (reference sequence). The CDR3 totals 15 residues. This CDR3 is CATLRTVEGNSPLHF. CDR3 nucleotide sequence: TGTGCCACCCTTAGGACAGTCGAGGGCAATTCACCCCTCCACTTT.